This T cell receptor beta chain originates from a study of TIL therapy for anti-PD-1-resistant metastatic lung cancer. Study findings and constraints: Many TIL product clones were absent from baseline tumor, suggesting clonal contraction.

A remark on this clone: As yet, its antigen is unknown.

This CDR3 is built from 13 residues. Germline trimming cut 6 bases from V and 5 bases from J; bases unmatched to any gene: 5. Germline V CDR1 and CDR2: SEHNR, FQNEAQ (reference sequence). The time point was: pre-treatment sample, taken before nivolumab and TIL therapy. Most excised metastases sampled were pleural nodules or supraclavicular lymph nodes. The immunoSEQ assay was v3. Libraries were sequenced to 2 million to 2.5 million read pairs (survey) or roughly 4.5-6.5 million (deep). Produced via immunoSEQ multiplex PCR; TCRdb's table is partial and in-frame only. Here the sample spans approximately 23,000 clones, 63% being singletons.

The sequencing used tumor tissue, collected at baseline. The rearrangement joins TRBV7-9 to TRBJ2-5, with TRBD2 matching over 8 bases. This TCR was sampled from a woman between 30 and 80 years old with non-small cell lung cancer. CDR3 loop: CASRAGGRETQYF. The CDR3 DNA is TGTGCCAGCAGGGCGGGAGGCAGGGAGACCCAGTACTTC.